This T cell receptor beta chain emerged from a study of T cell changes during pregnancy in multiple sclerosis. The CDR3 runs to 12 residues. The ends were cut back, 3 bases at V and 4 bases at J, with 8 bases in the middle. Germline V lookup: CDR1 SGHNT, CDR2 YYREEE (reference sequence). TCRdb's table, derived via immunoSEQ multiplex PCR, lists solely in-frame clones and lacks some. The table includes roughly 97,000 clones, roughly nine tenths detected once. This TCR was recovered from a female donor in good health, enrolled as a control in a pregnancy study. Sample: peripheral blood, taken in the second trimester of pregnancy. This chain links TRBV5-4 with TRBJ2-7, with D unclear. The CDR3 sequence is CASSWYTYEQYF. The CDR3 nucleotides read TGTGCCAGCAGCTGGTACACATACGAGCAGTACTTC.